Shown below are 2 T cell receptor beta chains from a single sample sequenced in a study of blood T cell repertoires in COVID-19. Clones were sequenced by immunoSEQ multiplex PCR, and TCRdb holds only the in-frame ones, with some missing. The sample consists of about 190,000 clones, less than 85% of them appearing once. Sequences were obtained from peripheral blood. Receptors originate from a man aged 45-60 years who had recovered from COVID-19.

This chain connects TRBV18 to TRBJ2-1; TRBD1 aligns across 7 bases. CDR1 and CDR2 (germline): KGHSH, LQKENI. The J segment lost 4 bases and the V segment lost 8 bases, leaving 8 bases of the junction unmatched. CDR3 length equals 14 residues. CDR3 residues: CASGPGTAYNEQFF. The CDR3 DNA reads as TGTGCCAGCGGTCCCGGGACAGCTTACAATGAGCAGTTCTTC.

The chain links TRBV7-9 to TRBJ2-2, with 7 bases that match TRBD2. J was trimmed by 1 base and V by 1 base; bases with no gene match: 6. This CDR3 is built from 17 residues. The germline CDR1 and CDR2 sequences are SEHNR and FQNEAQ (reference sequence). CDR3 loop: CASSLGAGRVNTGELFF. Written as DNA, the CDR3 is TGTGCCAGCAGCTTAGGAGCGGGGAGGGTGAACACCGGGGAGCTGTTTTTT.